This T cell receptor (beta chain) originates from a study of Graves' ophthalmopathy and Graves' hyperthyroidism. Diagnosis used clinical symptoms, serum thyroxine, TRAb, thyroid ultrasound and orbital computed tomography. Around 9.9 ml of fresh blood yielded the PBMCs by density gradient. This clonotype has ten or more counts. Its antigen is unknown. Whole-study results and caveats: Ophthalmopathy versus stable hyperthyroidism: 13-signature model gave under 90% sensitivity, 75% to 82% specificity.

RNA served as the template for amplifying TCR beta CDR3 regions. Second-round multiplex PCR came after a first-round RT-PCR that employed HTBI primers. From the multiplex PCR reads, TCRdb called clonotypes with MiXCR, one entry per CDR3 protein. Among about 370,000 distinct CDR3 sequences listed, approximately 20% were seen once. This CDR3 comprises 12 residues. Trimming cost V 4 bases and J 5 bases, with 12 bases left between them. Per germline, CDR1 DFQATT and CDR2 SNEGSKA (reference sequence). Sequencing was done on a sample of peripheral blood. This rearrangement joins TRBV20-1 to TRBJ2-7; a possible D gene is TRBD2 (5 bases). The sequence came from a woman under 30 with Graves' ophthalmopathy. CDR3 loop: CSATRAGHEQYF. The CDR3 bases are TGCAGTGCTACCCGGGCGGGCCACGAGCAGTACTTC.